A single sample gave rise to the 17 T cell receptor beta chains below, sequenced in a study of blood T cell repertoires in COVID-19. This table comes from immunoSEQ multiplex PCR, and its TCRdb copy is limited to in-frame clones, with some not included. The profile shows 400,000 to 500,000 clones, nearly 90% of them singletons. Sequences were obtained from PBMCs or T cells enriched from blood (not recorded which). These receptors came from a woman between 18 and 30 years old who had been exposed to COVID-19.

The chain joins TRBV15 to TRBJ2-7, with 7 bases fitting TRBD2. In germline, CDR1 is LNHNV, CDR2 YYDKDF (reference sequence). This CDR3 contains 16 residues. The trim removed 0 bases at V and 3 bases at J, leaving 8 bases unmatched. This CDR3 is CATSRDFRDYIYEQYF. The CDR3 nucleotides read TGTGCCACCAGCAGAGATTTTCGGGACTACATCTACGAGCAGTACTTC.

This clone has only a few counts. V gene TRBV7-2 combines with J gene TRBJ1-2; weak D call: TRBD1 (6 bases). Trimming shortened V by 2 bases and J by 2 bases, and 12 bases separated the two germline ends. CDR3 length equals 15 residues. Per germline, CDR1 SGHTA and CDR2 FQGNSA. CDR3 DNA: TGTGCCAGCAGCTTACTTGGACAGAACAACTATGGCTACACCTTC. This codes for CASSLLGQNNYGYTF. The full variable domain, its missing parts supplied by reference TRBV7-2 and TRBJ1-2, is GAGVSQSPSNKVTEKGKDVELRCDPISGHTALYWYRQSLGQGLEFLIYFQGNSAPDKSGLPSDRFSAERTGGSVSTLTIQRTQQEDSAVYLCASSLLGQNNYGYTFGSGTRLTVV.

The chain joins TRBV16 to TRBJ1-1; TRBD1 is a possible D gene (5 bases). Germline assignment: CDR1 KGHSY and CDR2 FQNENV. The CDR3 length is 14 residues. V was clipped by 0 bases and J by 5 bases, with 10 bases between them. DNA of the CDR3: TGTGCCAGCAGCCAATCGGCGAAGGGGACTGAAGCTTTCTTT. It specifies CASSQSAKGTEAFF.

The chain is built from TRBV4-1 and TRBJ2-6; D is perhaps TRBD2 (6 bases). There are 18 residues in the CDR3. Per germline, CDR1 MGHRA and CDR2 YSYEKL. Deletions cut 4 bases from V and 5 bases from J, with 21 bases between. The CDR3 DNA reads TGCGCCAGCAGCCCCCAGGCGGGATCCTTCGGTCGGGCCAACGTCCTGACTTTC. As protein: CASSPQAGSFGRANVLTF.

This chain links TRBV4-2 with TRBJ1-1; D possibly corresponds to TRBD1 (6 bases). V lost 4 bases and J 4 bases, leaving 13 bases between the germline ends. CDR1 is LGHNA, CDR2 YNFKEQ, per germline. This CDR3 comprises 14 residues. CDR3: CASSRSGGATEAFF. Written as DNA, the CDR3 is TGTGCCAGCAGCCGTTCGGGGGGGGCCACTGAAGCTTTCTTT.

The CDR3 DNA reads as TGTGCCAGCAGCTTTGACAGAAATTCACCCCTCCACTTT. Protein product: CASSFDRNSPLHF. The chain combines TRBV7-9 with TRBJ1-6, with D maybe TRBD1 (5 bases). The V gene's germline CDR1 is SEHNR and CDR2 FQNEAQ (reference sequence). Trimming removed 3 bases from V and 7 bases from J, with 7 bases in between. This CDR3 comprises 13 residues.

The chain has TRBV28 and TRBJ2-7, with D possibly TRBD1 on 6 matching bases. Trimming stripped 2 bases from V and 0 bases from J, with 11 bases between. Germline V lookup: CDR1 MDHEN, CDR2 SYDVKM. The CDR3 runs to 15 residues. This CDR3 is CASSLGTTSSYEQYF. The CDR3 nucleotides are TGTGCCAGCAGTTTAGGGACAACGAGCTCCTACGAGCAGTACTTC.

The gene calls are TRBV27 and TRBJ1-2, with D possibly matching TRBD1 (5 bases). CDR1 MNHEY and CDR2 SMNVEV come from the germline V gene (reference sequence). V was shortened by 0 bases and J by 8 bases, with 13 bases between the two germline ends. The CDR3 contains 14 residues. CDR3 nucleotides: TGTGCCAGCAGTTTATCATGGGGCAGCCAGGGCTACACCTTC. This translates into CASSLSWGSQGYTF.

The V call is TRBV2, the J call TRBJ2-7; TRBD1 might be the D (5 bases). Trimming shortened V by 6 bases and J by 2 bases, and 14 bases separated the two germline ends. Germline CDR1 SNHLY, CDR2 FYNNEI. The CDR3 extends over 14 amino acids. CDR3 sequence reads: CASSPPPGTYEQYF. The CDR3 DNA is TGTGCCAGCAGCCCTCCCCCAGGGACCTACGAGCAGTACTTC.

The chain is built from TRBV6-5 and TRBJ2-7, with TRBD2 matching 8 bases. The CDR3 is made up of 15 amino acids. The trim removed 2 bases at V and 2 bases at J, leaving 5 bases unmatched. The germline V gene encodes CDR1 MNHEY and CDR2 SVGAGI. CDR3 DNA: TGTGCCAGCAGTTACGAGGCGGGAGGAGCCTACGAGCAGTACTTC. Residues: CASSYEAGGAYEQYF.

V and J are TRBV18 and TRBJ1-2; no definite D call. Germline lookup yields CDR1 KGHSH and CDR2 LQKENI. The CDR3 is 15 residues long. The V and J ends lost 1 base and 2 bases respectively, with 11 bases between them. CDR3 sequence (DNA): TGTGCCAGCTCACCACAGGGTAGAGGGAACTATGGCTACACCTTC. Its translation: CASSPQGRGNYGYTF.

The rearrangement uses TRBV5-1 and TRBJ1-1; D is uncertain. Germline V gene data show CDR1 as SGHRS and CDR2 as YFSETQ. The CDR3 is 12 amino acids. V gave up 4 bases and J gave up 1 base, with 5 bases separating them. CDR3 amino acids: CASSTGNTEAFF. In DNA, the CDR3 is TGCGCCAGCAGCACCGGGAACACTGAAGCTTTCTTT.

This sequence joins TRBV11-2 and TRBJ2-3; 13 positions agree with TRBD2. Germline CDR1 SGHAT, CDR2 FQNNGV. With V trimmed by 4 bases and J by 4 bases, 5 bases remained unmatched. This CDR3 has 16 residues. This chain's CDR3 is CASSYTSGGGADTQYF. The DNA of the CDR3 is TGTGCCAGCAGCTATACTAGCGGGGGGGGTGCAGATACGCAGTATTTT.

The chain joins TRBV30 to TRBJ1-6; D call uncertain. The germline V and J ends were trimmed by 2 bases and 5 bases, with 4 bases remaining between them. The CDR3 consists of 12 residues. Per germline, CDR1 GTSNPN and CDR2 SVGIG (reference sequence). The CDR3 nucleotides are TGTGCCTGGAGTTTAAATAATTCACCCCTCCACTTT. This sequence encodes CAWSLNNSPLHF.

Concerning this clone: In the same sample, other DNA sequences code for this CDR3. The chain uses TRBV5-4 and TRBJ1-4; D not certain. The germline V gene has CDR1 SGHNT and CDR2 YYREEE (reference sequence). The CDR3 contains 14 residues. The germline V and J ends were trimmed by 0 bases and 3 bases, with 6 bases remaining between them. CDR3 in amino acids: CASSLDRSNEKLFF. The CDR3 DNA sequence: TGTGCCAGCAGCTTGGACAGATCTAATGAAAAACTGTTTTTT.

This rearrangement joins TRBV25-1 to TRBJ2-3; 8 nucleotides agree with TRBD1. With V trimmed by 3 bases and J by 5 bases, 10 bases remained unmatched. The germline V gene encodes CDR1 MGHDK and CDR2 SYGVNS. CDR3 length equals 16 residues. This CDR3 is CASSDLGRGLVDTQYF. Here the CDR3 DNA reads TGTGCCAGCAGTGATTTGGGCAGGGGGCTGGTAGATACGCAGTATTTT.

As DNA, the CDR3 is TGTGCCAGCAGTGAAGGGACTAGCGGGCCCAAGGGAGGGGAGCTGTTTTTT. Amino acids: CASSEGTSGPKGGELFF. The chain recombines TRBV25-1 with TRBJ2-2; 12 nucleotides line up with TRBD2. The length of the CDR3 is 17 residues. Germline V gene lookup returns CDR1 MGHDK and CDR2 SYGVNS. V trimming: 2 bases; J trimming: 8 bases; junction bases outside the gene matches: 9.